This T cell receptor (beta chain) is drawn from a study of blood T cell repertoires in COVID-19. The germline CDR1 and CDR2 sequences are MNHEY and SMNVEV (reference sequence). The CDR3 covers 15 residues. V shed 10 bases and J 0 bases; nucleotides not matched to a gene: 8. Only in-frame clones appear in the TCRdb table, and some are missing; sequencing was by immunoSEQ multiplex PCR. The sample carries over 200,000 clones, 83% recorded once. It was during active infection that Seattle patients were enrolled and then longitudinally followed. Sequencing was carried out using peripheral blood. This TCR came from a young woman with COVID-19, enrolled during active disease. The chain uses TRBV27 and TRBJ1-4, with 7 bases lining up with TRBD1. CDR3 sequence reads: CATRDSVATNEKLFF. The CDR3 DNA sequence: TGTGCCACCCGGGACAGCGTTGCAACTAATGAAAAACTGTTTTTT.